This T cell receptor beta chain stems from a study of blood T cell repertoires in COVID-19. Study background: Italy, Spain and the United States were the sources of the convalescent and acute COVID-19 samples. PBMCs, B-cell-depleted T cells, or T cells were the source of the cDNA or gDNA that made up the material.

With 4 bases clipped from V and 3 bases from J, the junction kept 9 bases outside the gene matches. The CDR3 is 15 amino acids. Germline V gives CDR1 SGHKS, CDR2 YYEKEE (reference sequence). Profiled with immunoSEQ multiplex PCR; TCRdb holds only in-frame clones, not every one. The sample holds around 60,000 clones, nearly 90% seen once. V usage is TRBV5-5 and J usage is TRBJ1-2, with 7 bases matching TRBD1. This TCR was sampled from a man in his sixties with active COVID-19. The sequenced sample was peripheral blood. This CDR3 reads CASSLRDRADYGYTF. The CDR3 nucleotides read TGTGCCAGCAGCCTCCGAGACAGGGCGGACTATGGCTACACCTTC.